This T cell receptor (beta chain) was captured by sequencing in a study of tumor-infiltrating lymphocytes in primary liver carcinoma. Study-wide background: Each of the growths was stage T1-T3 N0M0, extending about 4.2 to 11 cm across.

About this clonotype itself: A read error may produce the germline difference seen at one junction end.

Co-extraction of both nucleic acids (RNA and DNA) used roughly 19-33 mg of unsorted bulk tissue. Surgical resection was the treatment these patients received for primary liver carcinoma. Germline CDR1 is SQVTM and CDR2 is ANQGSEA. This CDR3 has 14 amino acids. The researchers produced TCR beta cDNA from approximately 460 ng total RNA with a constant-region primer. Employing slightly modified ARM-PCR, three nested multiplex PCR rounds were run, and these gave rise to the TCR beta libraries. Two initial PCR rounds of about 11 cycles each paired TRBV1-TRBV30 forward primers with a C-beta reverse primer. TCRdb re-called the multiplex PCR reads with MiXCR, one entry per CDR3 protein. The sample carries 55,000 to 70,000 distinct CDR3 sequences, over 65% recorded once.

What was sequenced was liver tumor tissue from sampling region 2. Subset: tumor region T2, inferior pole. The chain combines TRBV29-1 with TRBJ1-2, with D possibly matching TRBD1 (5 bases). This receptor was identified in a man in his forties or fifties with primary liver carcinoma and hepatitis B virus infection. In nucleotides, the CDR3 is TGCAGCGCTGAAGCAGAAGAAGGGGTGGATGGCTACACCTTC. Translation: CSAEAEEGVDGYTF. Complete variable domain (other parts from reference TRBV29-1 and TRBJ1-2): SAVISQKPSRDICQRGTSLTIQCQVDSQVTMMFWYRQQPGQSLTLIATANQGSEATYESGFVIDKFPISRPNLTFSTLTVSNMSPEDSSIYLCSAEAEEGVDGYTFGSGTRLTVV.